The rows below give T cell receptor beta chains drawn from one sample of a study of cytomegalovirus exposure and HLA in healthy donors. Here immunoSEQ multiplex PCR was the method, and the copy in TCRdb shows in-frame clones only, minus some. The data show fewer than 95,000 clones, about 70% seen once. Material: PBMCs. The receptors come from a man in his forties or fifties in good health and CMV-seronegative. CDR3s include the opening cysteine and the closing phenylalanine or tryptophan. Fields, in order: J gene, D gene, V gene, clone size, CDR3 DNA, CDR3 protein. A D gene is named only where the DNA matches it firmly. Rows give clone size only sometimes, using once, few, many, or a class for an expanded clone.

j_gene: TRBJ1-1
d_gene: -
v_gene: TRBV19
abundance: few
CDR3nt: TGTGCCAGTAGTATTAGGTTTGGAGGGAAAAACACTGAAGCTTTCTTT
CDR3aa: CASSIRFGGKNTEAFF

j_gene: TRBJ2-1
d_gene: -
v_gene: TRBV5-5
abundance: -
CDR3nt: TGTGCCAGCAGCTTTGGAAGGGGCAATGAGCAGTTCTTC
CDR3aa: CASSFGRGNEQFF

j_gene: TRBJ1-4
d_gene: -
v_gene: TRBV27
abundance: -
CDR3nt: TGTGCCAGCAGTTTATCGGGGCGATGGGGTGGTGAAAAACTGTTTTTT
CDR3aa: CASSLSGRWGGEKLFF

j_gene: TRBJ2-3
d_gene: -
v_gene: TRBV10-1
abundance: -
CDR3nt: TGCGCCAGCAGTGCGCGTACAGGGACCTGCACAGATACGCAGTATTTT
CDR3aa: CASSARTGTCTDTQYF

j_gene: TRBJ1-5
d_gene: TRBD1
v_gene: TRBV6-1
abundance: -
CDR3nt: TGTGCCAGCAGCACCGGGACAGGGGGTAGGGGGCCCCAGCATTTT
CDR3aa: CASSTGTGGRGPQHF

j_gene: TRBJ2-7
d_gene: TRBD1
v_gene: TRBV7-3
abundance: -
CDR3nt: TGTGCCAGCAGCCCACAGGGGAATCACGAGCAGTACTTC
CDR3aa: CASSPQGNHEQYF

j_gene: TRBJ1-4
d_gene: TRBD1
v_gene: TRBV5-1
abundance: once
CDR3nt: TGCGCCAGCAGCGGGCGAGGGGGCGGTGAAAAACTGTTTTTT
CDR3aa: CASSGRGGGEKLFF

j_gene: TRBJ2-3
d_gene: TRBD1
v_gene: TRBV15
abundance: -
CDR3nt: TGTGCCACCAGCGAACGCACAGGGGGCGCAGATACGCAGTATTTT
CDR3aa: CATSERTGGADTQYF

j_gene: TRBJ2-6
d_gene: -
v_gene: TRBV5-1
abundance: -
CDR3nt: TGCGCCAGCAGCCAACACGCCTCTGGGGCCAACGTCCTGACTTTC
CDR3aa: CASSQHASGANVLTF

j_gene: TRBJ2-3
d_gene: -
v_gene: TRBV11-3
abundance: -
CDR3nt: TGTGCCAGCAGCTTAGAACCGGGACTCACAGATACGCAGTATTTT
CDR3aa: CASSLEPGLTDTQYF

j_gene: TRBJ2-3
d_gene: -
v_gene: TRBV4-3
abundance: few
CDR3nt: TGCGCCAGCAGCCCCGGGGGAGCGGGAGATACGCAGTATTTT
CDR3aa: CASSPGGAGDTQYF

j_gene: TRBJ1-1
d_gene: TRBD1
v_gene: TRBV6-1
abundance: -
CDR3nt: TGTGCCAGCAGTGCTTTACGGACAGGGGATCGCCCGGAAGCTTTCTTT
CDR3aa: CASSALRTGDRPEAFF

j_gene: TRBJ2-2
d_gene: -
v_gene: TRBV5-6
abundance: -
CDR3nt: TGTGCCAGCAGCTTGATCGGGGGTAACACCGGGGAGCTGTTTTTT
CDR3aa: CASSLIGGNTGELFF

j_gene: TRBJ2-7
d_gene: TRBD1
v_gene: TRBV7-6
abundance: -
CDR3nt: TGTGCCAGCAGCTTGGGAAGGACAGGGACTTTAGAGCAGTACTTC
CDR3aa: CASSLGRTGTLEQYF

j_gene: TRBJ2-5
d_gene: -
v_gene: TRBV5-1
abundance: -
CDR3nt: TGCGCCAGCAGCTTCAACCACCTACAAGAGACCCAGTACTTC
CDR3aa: CASSFNHLQETQYF

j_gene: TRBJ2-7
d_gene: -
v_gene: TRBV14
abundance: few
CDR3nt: TGTGCCAGCAGCCGCGGGCCGTTATACGGCTACGAGCAGTACTTC
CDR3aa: CASSRGPLYGYEQYF

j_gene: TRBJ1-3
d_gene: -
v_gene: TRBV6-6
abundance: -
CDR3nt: TGTGCCAGCAGTACTGCCCGGCGGAGCTCTGGAAACACCATATATTTT
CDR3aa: CASSTARRSSGNTIYF

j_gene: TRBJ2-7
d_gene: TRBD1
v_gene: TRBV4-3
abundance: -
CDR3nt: TGCGCCAGCAGCCAAGATACTAGGACAGGGGACTACGAGCAGTACTTC
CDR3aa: CASSQDTRTGDYEQYF

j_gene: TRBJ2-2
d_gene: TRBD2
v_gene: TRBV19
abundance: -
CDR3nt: TGTGCCAGTAGTGTTAAACCGGGACTAGCGGGGGAGTGGGGGGAGCTGTTTTTT
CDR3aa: CASSVKPGLAGEWGELFF

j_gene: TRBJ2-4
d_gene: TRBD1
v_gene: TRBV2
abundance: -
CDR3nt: TGTGCCAGCAGTGGGGACAGGGGAAAAAACATTCAGTACTTC
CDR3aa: CASSGDRGKNIQYF

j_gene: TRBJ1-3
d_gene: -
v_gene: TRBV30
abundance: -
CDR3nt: TGTGCCTGGAGTCAAACAGGCTCTGGAAACACCATATATTTT
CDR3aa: CAWSQTGSGNTIYF

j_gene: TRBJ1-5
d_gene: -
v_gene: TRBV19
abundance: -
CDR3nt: TGTGCCAGTCACTCCTCTTGGGGGGGAAGCAATCAGCCCCAGCATTTT
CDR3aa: CASHSSWGGSNQPQHF

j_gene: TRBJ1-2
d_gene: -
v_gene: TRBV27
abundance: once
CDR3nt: TGTGCCAGCAGACCGACGGAAGACTTCTATGGCTACACCTTC
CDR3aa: CASRPTEDFYGYTF

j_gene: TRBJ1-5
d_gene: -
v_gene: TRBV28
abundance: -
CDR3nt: TGTGCCAGCATCACGGCGGGGAACAATCAGCCCCAGCATTTT
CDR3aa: CASITAGNNQPQHF

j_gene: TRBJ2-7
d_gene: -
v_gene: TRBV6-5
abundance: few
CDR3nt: TGTGCCAGACTCGCAGGGGCCTACGAGCAGTACTTC
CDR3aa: CARLAGAYEQYF

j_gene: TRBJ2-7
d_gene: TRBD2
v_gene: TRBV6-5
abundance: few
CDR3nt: TGTGCCAGCAGTACTTTTGGGGGGGGAATCGAGCAGTACTTC
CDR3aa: CASSTFGGGIEQYF

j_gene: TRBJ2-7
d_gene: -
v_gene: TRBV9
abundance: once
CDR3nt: TGTGCCAGCAGCCGGGGAGGCCTCTCCTACGAGCAGTACTTC
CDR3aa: CASSRGGLSYEQYF

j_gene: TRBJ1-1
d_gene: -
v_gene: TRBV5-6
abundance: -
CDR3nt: TGTGCCAGCAGCCCGCCCTCGGGGGGGGACGTTGAAGCTTTCTTT
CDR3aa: CASSPPSGGDVEAFF

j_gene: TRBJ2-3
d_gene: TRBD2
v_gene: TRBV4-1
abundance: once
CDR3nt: TGCGCCAGCAGCCAAGGGGAGGGACCCAGCACAGATACGCAGTATTTT
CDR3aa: CASSQGEGPSTDTQYF

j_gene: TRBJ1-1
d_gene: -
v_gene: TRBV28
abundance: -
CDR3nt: TGTGCCAGCAGCCGGGTTACGAACACTGAAGCTTTCTTT
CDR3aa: CASSRVTNTEAFF

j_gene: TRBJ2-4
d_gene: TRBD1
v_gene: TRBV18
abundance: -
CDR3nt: TGTGCCAGCTCAACTCGACAGGGCTTGGACATTCAGTACTTC
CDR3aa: CASSTRQGLDIQYF

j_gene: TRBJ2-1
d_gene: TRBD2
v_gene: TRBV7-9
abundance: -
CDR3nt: TGTGCCAGCAGCTTACAGGGAGGGAATGAGCAGTTCTTC
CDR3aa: CASSLQGGNEQFF

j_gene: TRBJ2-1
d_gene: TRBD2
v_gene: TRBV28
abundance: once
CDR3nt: TGTGCCAGCAGACCCTCTAGCGGGGGGCTGGGAAGTGAGCAGTTCTTC
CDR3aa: CASRPSSGGLGSEQFF

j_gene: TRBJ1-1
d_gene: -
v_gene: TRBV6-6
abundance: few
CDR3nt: TGTGCCAGCAGTTGGTCAGGGGAGGGGGCTGAAGCTTTCTTT
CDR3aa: CASSWSGEGAEAFF

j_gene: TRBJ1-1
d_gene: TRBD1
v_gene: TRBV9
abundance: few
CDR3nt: TGTGCCAGCAGCAGACAGGGGAATGAAGCTTTCTTT
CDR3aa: CASSRQGNEAFF

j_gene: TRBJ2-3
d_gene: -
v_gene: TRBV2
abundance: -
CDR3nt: TGTGCCAGCAGAGGAACTTGGGACTCGAGTTCTCCCAACACAGATACGCAGTATTTT
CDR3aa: CASRGTWDSSSPNTDTQYF

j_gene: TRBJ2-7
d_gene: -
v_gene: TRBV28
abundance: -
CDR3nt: TGTGCCAGCAGTTTACCCGAGATAGCCCAGGAGCAGTACTTC
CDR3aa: CASSLPEIAQEQYF

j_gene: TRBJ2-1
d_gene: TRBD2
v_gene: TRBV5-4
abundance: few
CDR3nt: TGTGCCAGCAGGACTAGCGGGGGGGGTGAGCAGTTCTTC
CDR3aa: CASRTSGGGEQFF

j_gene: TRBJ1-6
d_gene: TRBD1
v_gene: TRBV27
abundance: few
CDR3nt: TGTGCCAGCAGTCCCGTACGGGGACAGGGCCCCAATTCACCCCTCCACTTT
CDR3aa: CASSPVRGQGPNSPLHF

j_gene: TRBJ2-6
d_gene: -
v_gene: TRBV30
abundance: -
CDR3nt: TGTGCCTGGACGGCCGGGGGGGCCAACGTCCTGACTTTC
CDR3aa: CAWTAGGANVLTF

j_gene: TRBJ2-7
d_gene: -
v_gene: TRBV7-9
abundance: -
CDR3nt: TGTGCCAGCAGCTTCCCCCCCGGTCGAGCCGAGCAGTACTTC
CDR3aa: CASSFPPGRAEQYF

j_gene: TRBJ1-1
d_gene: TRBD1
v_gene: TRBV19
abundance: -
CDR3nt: TGTGCCAGTACGCCCGCGGGGACAGGTGGGGCGATAGCTTTCTTT
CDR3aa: CASTPAGTGGAIAFF

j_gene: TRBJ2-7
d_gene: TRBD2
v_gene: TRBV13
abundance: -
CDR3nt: TGTGCCAGCAGCCAACTAGCGGGGGCCGCCTACGAGCAGTACTTC
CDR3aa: CASSQLAGAAYEQYF

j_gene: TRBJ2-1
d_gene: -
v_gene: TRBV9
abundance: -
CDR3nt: TGTGCCAGCAGCTTCACAGGGTACAATGAGCAGTTCTTC
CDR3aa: CASSFTGYNEQFF

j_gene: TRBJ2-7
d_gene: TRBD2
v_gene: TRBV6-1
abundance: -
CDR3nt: TGTGCCAGCAGTGAAGCGGGGGGGGAGCAGTACTTC
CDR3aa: CASSEAGGEQYF